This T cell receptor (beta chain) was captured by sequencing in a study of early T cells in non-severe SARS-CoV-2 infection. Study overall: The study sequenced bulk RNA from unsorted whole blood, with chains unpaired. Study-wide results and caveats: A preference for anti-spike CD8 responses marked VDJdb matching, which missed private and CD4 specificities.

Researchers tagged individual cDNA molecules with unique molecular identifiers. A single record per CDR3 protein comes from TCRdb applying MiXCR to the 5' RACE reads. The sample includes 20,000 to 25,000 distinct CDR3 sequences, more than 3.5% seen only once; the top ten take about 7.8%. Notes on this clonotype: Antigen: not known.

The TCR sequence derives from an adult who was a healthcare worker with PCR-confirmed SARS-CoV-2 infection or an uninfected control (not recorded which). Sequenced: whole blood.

Written as DNA, the CDR3 is TGTGCCAGCAGCCAACAGGGGGACACTGAAGCTTTCTTT. Protein: CASSQQGDTEAFF. This sequence joins TRBV7-3 and TRBJ1-1; TRBD1 matches at 8 bases. The V and J ends lost 5 bases and 3 bases, in that order; junction bases with no gene match: 2. The CDR3 covers 13 residues. Per the germline V gene, CDR1 is SGHTA and CDR2 is FQGTGA.